This entry features one T cell receptor (beta chain) sequence. Antigen unknown. This record comes from a study of CD8 T cells in ankylosing spondylitis. Using its own MiXCR run on the 5' RACE reads, TCRdb lists one record per CDR3 protein. The sample lists some 250,000 distinct CDR3 sequences, about 24% occurring once. Points from the study as a whole: Earlier literature documents some of the motif variants in reactive arthritis synovial fluid and blood.

V was shortened by 11 bases and J by 2 bases, with 14 bases between the two germline ends. Per the germline V gene, CDR1 is SNHLY and CDR2 is FYNNEI. The CDR3 has 13 amino acids. The clonotype originates from a male donor with ankylosing spondylitis or in good health (not recorded which). The chain carries TRBV2 and TRBJ2-3, with D possibly being TRBD1 (5 bases). Sequenced: blood, either unsorted or a sorted T cell fraction (not recorded which). The CDR3 region has the DNA TGTGCCGGCCAAGGGGTCTTCACAGATACGCAGTATTTT. Its protein is CAGQGVFTDTQYF.